This TCR beta chain is from a study of T cell responses to AZD1222 COVID-19 vaccine. Second doses at about 4 or about 12 weeks were pooled. Only in-frame clones appear in the TCRdb table, and some are missing; sequencing was by immunoSEQ multiplex PCR. The sample has approximately 150,000 clones, over 85% seen once. V was clipped by 1 base and J by 0 bases, with 7 bases between them. The CDR3 spans 14 residues. Germline V CDR1 and CDR2: MGHRA, YSYEKL. This TCR came from an adult who received the AZD1222 COVID-19 vaccine. V gene TRBV4-1 combines with J gene TRBJ2-7, with D hard to call. The sequencing here drew on peripheral blood, taken 28 days after the second AZD1222 dose. In nucleotides, the CDR3 is TGCGCCAGCAGCCAAGGCCCAATCTCCTACGAGCAGTACTTC. It yields the protein CASSQGPISYEQYF.